This T cell receptor beta chain originates from a study of T cells in Graves' hyperthyroidism and ophthalmopathy. Study in general: Blood from the periphery was taken at initial diagnosis, before any treatment.

This clonotype was counted ten times or more. Its specificity is unknown. Recently diagnosed hyperthyroidism of less than 2 months' duration affected patients aged 18 to 65. Together with thyroid ultrasound, orbital computed tomography, serum thyroxine and TRAb, clinical symptoms were used for diagnoses. TCR beta CDR3 region amplification was performed from RNA transcripts. Using the HTBI primer set, a first-round RT-PCR was run on the TCR CDR3. TCRdb recomputed calls from the multiplex PCR reads with MiXCR, one row per CDR3 protein. The profile shows over 250,000 distinct CDR3 sequences, around 25% of them singletons. Trimming pared 4 bases from V and 8 bases from J, leaving 24 bases between. The CDR3 runs 16 residues. Germline CDR1 SGHRS, CDR2 YFSETQ. Study-wide points: Appearing also in blood were most of the thyroid clonotypes expanded above 0.001.

This clonotype was obtained from a middle-aged man with Graves' hyperthyroidism that later progressed to Graves' ophthalmopathy. Sequenced sample: blood. V gene TRBV5-1 combines with J gene TRBJ1-2; D ambiguous. Written as DNA, the CDR3 is TGCGCCAGCAGCCCAACTGGAATGACCATCTCGGGCGGCTACACCTTC. Encoded protein: CASSPTGMTISGGYTF.